This T cell receptor (beta chain) was recovered during a study of blood T cell repertoires in COVID-19. TCRdb's copy holds only in-frame clones and misses some; the assay was immunoSEQ multiplex PCR. The table has around 220,000 clones, 80% to 90% seen once. Trimming removed 1 base from V and 4 bases from J; junction bases left unmatched: 7. The CDR3 covers 16 residues. In germline, CDR1 is SEHNR, CDR2 FQNEAQ (reference sequence). The genes are TRBV7-9 and TRBJ1-5, with 7 bases aligning to TRBD1. Sequencing used peripheral blood. The receptor's source is a woman aged 45-59 years with acute or convalescent COVID-19. The CDR3 loop is CASSLGGRGVNQPQHF. DNA of the CDR3: TGTGCCAGCAGCTTAGGGGGCAGGGGGGTGAATCAGCCCCAGCATTTT.